The rows below give T cell receptor beta chains drawn from one sample of a study of cytomegalovirus exposure and HLA in healthy donors. Only in-frame clones appear in the TCRdb table, and some are missing; sequencing was by immunoSEQ multiplex PCR. The table records about 73,000 clones, 65% to 80% of them present only once. Sequencing was done on a sample of PBMCs. These receptors were obtained from a man between 65 and 85 years old in good health and CMV-seronegative. CDR3s include the opening cysteine and the closing phenylalanine or tryptophan. The D gene is left open where the match is weak. Clone size appears in some rows only: once, few, many, or a class for an expanded clone.

>-|-|TRBJ1-2|TRBV7-9
CASSLVGNRANYGYTF
TGTGCCAGCAGCTTAGTTGGTAACAGGGCCAACTATGGCTACACCTTC
>TRBD1|-|TRBJ1-1|TRBV19
CASSSHRDRGYSEAFF
TGTGCCAGTAGTTCCCACCGGGACAGGGGTTATAGTGAAGCTTTCTTT
>TRBD1|few|TRBJ1-6|TRBV11-2
CASSFGTGDSPLHF
TGTGCCAGCAGCTTCGGGACAGGGGATTCACCCCTCCACTTT
>-|-|TRBJ2-7|TRBV7-8
CASSLAPYEQYF
TGTGCCAGCAGCTTGGCCCCCTACGAGCAGTACTTC
>-|-|TRBJ2-5|TRBV5-1
CASSLGSTGSGETQYF
TGCGCCAGCAGCTTGGGCTCGACAGGATCCGGGGAGACCCAGTACTTC
>TRBD1|-|TRBJ1-1|TRBV19
CASSPSGTGAKNTEAFF
TGTGCCAGTAGTCCATCCGGGACAGGGGCTAAGAACACTGAAGCTTTCTTT
>-|-|TRBJ1-2|TRBV6-1
CASTRNYGYTF
TGTGCCAGCACTAGGAACTATGGCTACACCTTC
>-|once|TRBJ2-3|TRBV6-6
CASRDNTDTQYF
TGTGCCAGCCGGGACAACACAGATACGCAGTATTTT
>TRBD2|few|TRBJ2-3|TRBV7-2
CASSLAIAGGQGDTQYF
TGTGCCAGCAGCTTGGCGATAGCGGGAGGGCAGGGAGATACGCAGTATTTT
>-|-|TRBJ2-1|TRBV5-1
CASSLEGLSYNEQFF
TGCGCCAGCAGCTTGGAGGGACTGTCCTACAATGAGCAGTTCTTC
>TRBD1|-|TRBJ1-2|TRBV7-2
CASSAMTGPVYGYTF
TGTGCCAGCAGCGCCATGACAGGGCCCGTATATGGCTACACCTTC
>-|-|TRBJ2-5|TRBV7-2
CASSLAGGANKETQYF
TGTGCCAGCAGCTTAGCTGGGGGCGCGAATAAAGAGACCCAGTACTTC
>TRBD2|-|TRBJ2-1|TRBV18
CASSGGLAGSYNEQFF
TGTGCCAGCTCAGGTGGACTAGCGGGATCCTACAATGAGCAGTTCTTC
>TRBD2|-|TRBJ2-7|TRBV10-3
CAISFGLATTPAAISSYEQYF
TGTGCCATCAGTTTTGGACTAGCCACGACCCCCGCAGCCATTAGCTCCTACGAGCAGTACTTC
>-|few|TRBJ2-7|TRBV18
CASSQTGYEQYF
TGTGCCAGCTCACAAACAGGTTACGAGCAGTACTTC
>TRBD1|-|TRBJ2-7|TRBV11-2
CASGGQGALEQYF
TGTGCCAGCGGCGGACAGGGGGCGCTCGAGCAGTACTTC
>TRBD2|-|TRBJ2-1|TRBV18
CASSPGLAGSEQFF
TGTGCCAGCTCACCGGGACTAGCGGGATCTGAGCAGTTCTTC
>-|-|TRBJ1-3|TRBV7-2
CASSDSTPGNTIYF
TGTGCCAGCAGCGACAGTACTCCTGGAAACACCATATATTTT
>TRBD2|once|TRBJ2-2|TRBV7-2
CASSNIKGLAGYTGELFF
TGTGCCAGCAGCAATATAAAGGGACTAGCGGGATACACCGGGGAGCTGTTTTTT
>-|once|TRBJ2-5|TRBV5-5
CASSLAPSTGQETQYF
TGTGCCAGCAGCTTGGCCCCATCCACGGGCCAAGAGACCCAGTACTTC
>TRBD1|-|TRBJ1-6|TRBV19
CASRTGYNSPLHF
TGTGCCAGTAGGACAGGGTATAATTCACCCCTCCACTTT
>-|-|TRBJ2-7|TRBV7-8
CASSLKGQRYEQYF
TGTGCCAGCAGCTTAAAGGGACAACGATACGAGCAGTACTTC
>-|-|TRBJ1-1|TRBV7-2
CASSLGSVRTEAFF
TGTGCCAGCAGCTTAGGCTCGGTCAGGACTGAAGCTTTCTTT
>TRBD2|-|TRBJ2-3|TRBV6-4
CASSVRPAWGGLADTQYF
TGTGCCAGCAGTGTAAGGCCCGCGTGGGGGGGTCTTGCAGATACGCAGTATTTT
>TRBD1|-|TRBJ2-1|TRBV7-9
CASSLVAGGRDEQFF
TGTGCCAGCAGCTTAGTGGCAGGGGGAAGGGATGAGCAGTTCTTC
>-|-|TRBJ1-2|TRBV10-3
CAIRKAGDYGYTF
TGTGCCATCAGGAAGGCAGGGGACTATGGCTACACCTTC
>TRBD1|few|TRBJ1-6|TRBV6-5
CASSYRRDSGNSPLHF
TGTGCCAGCAGTTACAGGAGGGACAGTGGAAATTCACCCCTCCACTTT
>TRBD1|-|TRBJ1-4|TRBV30
CAWTPGGYNEKLFF
TGTGCCTGGACCCCAGGGGGGTATAATGAAAAACTGTTTTTT
>-|-|TRBJ2-5|TRBV4-3
CASSQQGSGVQETQYF
TGCGCCAGCAGCCAACAGGGAAGTGGGGTCCAAGAGACCCAGTACTTC
>-|-|TRBJ2-1|TRBV7-9
CASSLGRSYNEQFF
TGTGCCAGCAGCTTGGGCCGTTCCTACAATGAGCAGTTCTTC
>-|-|TRBJ2-7|TRBV5-4
CASSPGTEAYEQYF
TGTGCCAGCAGCCCCGGGACTGAGGCCTACGAGCAGTACTTC
>-|-|TRBJ1-2|TRBV5-1
CASSLVGASNYGYTF
TGCGCCAGCAGCTTGGTTGGGGCATCTAACTATGGCTACACCTTC
>-|-|TRBJ1-4|TRBV7-9
CASSLTTGEKLFF
TGTGCCAGCAGCTTAACGACAGGTGAAAAACTGTTTTTT
>TRBD1|-|TRBJ2-5|TRBV30
CAWGTGGGETQYF
TGTGCCTGGGGGACAGGGGGGGGAGAGACCCAGTACTTC
>-|-|TRBJ2-2|TRBV7-2
CASTSTPGTGELFF
TGTGCCAGTACAAGCACCCCCGGGACCGGGGAGCTGTTTTTT
>TRBD1|-|TRBJ1-6|TRBV28
CAGHRGAGSPLHF
TGTGCCGGACACAGGGGCGCCGGTTCACCCCTCCACTTT
>-|-|TRBJ2-7|TRBV6-5
CASSSPRETAYEQYF
TGTGCCAGCAGTTCCCCCAGGGAAACCGCCTACGAGCAGTACTTC